Listed below are T cell receptor beta chains from one sample, sequenced in a study of T-cell memory formation after mild COVID-19. TCRdb reprocessed the 5' RACE reads via MiXCR and lists one record per CDR3 protein. The sample yields a few hundred thousand distinct CDR3 sequences, about 16% seen once. The source material was PBMCs or a T cell subset sorted from them (not recorded which). The receptors here all came from a young man who had mild COVID-19 (a few samples of this study predate the infection). Cell type and time point are not known. Each CDR3 is given with its conserved first and last residue. Fields, in order: CDR3 protein, CDR3 DNA, clone size, V gene, J gene, D gene. D genes are given only for firm matches. Clone size is given for some rows only: seen once, a few or many times, or a class if the clone is expanded.

CDR3 protein: CATSRPVADTQYF
CDR3 DNA: TGTGCCACCAGTAGACCCGTCGCGGATACGCAGTATTTT
clone size: many
V gene: TRBV24-1
J gene: TRBJ2-3
D gene: NA

CDR3 protein: CSVYRGGGNQPQHF
CDR3 DNA: TGCAGTGTGTACAGGGGGGGAGGCAATCAGCCCCAGCATTTT
clone size: NA
V gene: TRBV20-1
J gene: TRBJ1-5
D gene: TRBD1

CDR3 protein: CASSLDPGQAIEQYF
CDR3 DNA: TGTGCCAGCAGCTTAGATCCGGGACAGGCCATAGAGCAGTACTTC
clone size: NA
V gene: TRBV11-2
J gene: TRBJ2-7
D gene: TRBD1

CDR3 protein: CASSPGYSETQYF
CDR3 DNA: TGTGCCAGCAGCCCAGGGTATTCAGAGACCCAGTACTTC
clone size: many
V gene: TRBV7-2
J gene: TRBJ2-5
D gene: NA

CDR3 protein: CASSQIGLMNTEAFF
CDR3 DNA: TGCGCCAGCAGCCAAATAGGTCTCATGAACACTGAAGCTTTCTTT
clone size: NA
V gene: TRBV4-1
J gene: TRBJ1-1
D gene: NA

CDR3 protein: CASSFKGPMETQYF
CDR3 DNA: TGCGCCAGCAGCTTCAAAGGACCGATGGAGACCCAGTACTTC
clone size: NA
V gene: TRBV5-1
J gene: TRBJ2-5
D gene: NA

CDR3 protein: CASHERGRYMNTEAFF
CDR3 DNA: TGTGCCAGCCACGAGAGGGGGCGATACATGAACACTGAAGCTTTCTTT
clone size: few
V gene: TRBV6-2/TRBV6-3
J gene: TRBJ1-1
D gene: TRBD1

CDR3 protein: CASSPRWASTDTQYF
CDR3 DNA: TGTGCTAGCAGCCCCCGGTGGGCTAGCACAGATACGCAGTATTTT
clone size: few
V gene: TRBV7-7
J gene: TRBJ2-3
D gene: NA

CDR3 protein: CASSLRTEPYREAFF
CDR3 DNA: TGCGCCAGCAGCTTGCGGACGGAACCATATCGGGAAGCTTTCTTT
clone size: NA
V gene: TRBV5-1
J gene: TRBJ1-1
D gene: NA

CDR3 protein: CASSLRRTGAAYEQYF
CDR3 DNA: TGCGCCAGCAGCCTCAGGCGGACAGGGGCTGCCTACGAGCAGTACTTC
clone size: NA
V gene: TRBV4-1
J gene: TRBJ2-7
D gene: TRBD1

CDR3 protein: CASSYSGQGWGGYTF
CDR3 DNA: TGTGCCAGCAGTTACTCGGGACAGGGGTGGGGCGGCTACACCTTC
clone size: many
V gene: TRBV6-5
J gene: TRBJ1-2
D gene: TRBD1

CDR3 protein: CASSYDRGETQYF
CDR3 DNA: TGTGCCAGCAGTTACGACAGGGGGGAGACCCAGTACTTC
clone size: many
V gene: TRBV6-5
J gene: TRBJ2-5
D gene: TRBD1

CDR3 protein: CASREQGARQPQHF
CDR3 DNA: TGTGCCAGTAGAGAACAGGGGGCTCGACAGCCCCAGCATTTT
clone size: NA
V gene: TRBV19
J gene: TRBJ1-5
D gene: TRBD1

CDR3 protein: CASSRERVETQYF
CDR3 DNA: TGTGCCAGCAGTCGGGAGCGGGTGGAGACCCAGTACTTC
clone size: few
V gene: TRBV7-7
J gene: TRBJ2-5
D gene: NA

CDR3 protein: CSPKGVTEAFF
CDR3 DNA: TGCAGTCCCAAGGGGGTCACTGAAGCTTTCTTT
clone size: few
V gene: TRBV20-1
J gene: TRBJ1-1
D gene: NA

CDR3 protein: CASSLTWRRAGETQYF
CDR3 DNA: TGTGCCAGCAGCTTAACGTGGAGGAGGGCAGGAGAGACCCAGTACTTC
clone size: few
V gene: TRBV7-8
J gene: TRBJ2-5
D gene: NA

CDR3 protein: CASRTGVSNQPQHF
CDR3 DNA: TGTGCCAGCCGGACAGGAGTTAGCAATCAGCCCCAGCATTTT
clone size: NA
V gene: TRBV27
J gene: TRBJ1-5
D gene: TRBD1

CDR3 protein: CSARDRGTGEQYF
CDR3 DNA: TGCAGCGCGCGGGACAGGGGCACGGGCGAGCAGTACTTC
clone size: NA
V gene: TRBV29-1
J gene: TRBJ2-7
D gene: TRBD1

CDR3 protein: CASSLGGWVLSYNEQFF
CDR3 DNA: TGCGCCAGCAGCTTGGGAGGGTGGGTGTTGTCCTACAATGAGCAGTTCTTC
clone size: NA
V gene: TRBV5-1
J gene: TRBJ2-1
D gene: NA

CDR3 protein: CASTWTSGGWGETQYF
CDR3 DNA: TGTGCCAGCACCTGGACTAGCGGGGGGTGGGGAGAGACCCAGTACTTC
clone size: NA
V gene: TRBV28
J gene: TRBJ2-5
D gene: TRBD2

CDR3 protein: CASSFAGTVVGYTF
CDR3 DNA: TGTGCCAGCAGTTTTGCAGGGACAGTAGTCGGCTACACCTTC
clone size: NA
V gene: TRBV27
J gene: TRBJ1-2
D gene: TRBD1

CDR3 protein: CASLGLRGNEQFF
CDR3 DNA: TGTGCCAGCCTAGGGCTTCGGGGGAATGAGCAGTTCTTC
clone size: few
V gene: TRBV27
J gene: TRBJ2-1
D gene: NA

CDR3 protein: CASRGRVTDTQYF
CDR3 DNA: TGTGCCAGCAGGGGGCGCGTCACAGATACGCAGTATTTT
clone size: few
V gene: TRBV6-6
J gene: TRBJ2-3
D gene: NA

CDR3 protein: CASSYAQGFRYNEQFF
CDR3 DNA: TGTGCCAGTAGCTACGCACAGGGGTTTCGGTACAATGAGCAGTTCTTC
clone size: NA
V gene: TRBV19
J gene: TRBJ2-1
D gene: TRBD1

CDR3 protein: CATLPPGGETQYF
CDR3 DNA: TGTGCCACCCTCCCTCCGGGGGGAGAGACCCAGTACTTC
clone size: NA
V gene: TRBV2
J gene: TRBJ2-5
D gene: TRBD2

CDR3 protein: CASKGIDRSSDTQYF
CDR3 DNA: TGTGCCAGCAAGGGTATCGACAGGAGTTCAGATACGCAGTATTTT
clone size: NA
V gene: TRBV6-1
J gene: TRBJ2-3
D gene: NA

CDR3 protein: CSAVNTGELFF
CDR3 DNA: TGCAGCGCCGTAAACACCGGGGAGCTGTTTTTT
clone size: few
V gene: TRBV29-1
J gene: TRBJ2-2
D gene: NA